This T cell receptor (beta chain) was recorded in a study of lymphopenia after photon versus proton radiotherapy. Study-wide results and caveats: In patients who died, overall survival fell as post-nadir TCR diversity dropped more. Better survival with proton therapy was suggested as possible, not demonstrated. Proton therapy kept repertoires fairly stable, unlike photons, which gained effector/memory cells. After the lymphocyte nadir, photon-treated repertoires showed oligoclonal expansion, especially of CD8+ Temra cells.

As concerns this clone: Its specificity is unknown.

Deletions cut 1 base from V and 5 bases from J, with 6 bases between. Germline V lookup: CDR1 SGHVS, CDR2 FNYEAQ. The CDR3 spans 13 residues. Sequencing used immunoSEQ multiplex PCR; TCRdb keeps in-frame clones, though not all of them. The top ten hold roughly 15% of the sample, which has about 39,000 clones, around 90% seen once. J is TRBJ1-5 and V is TRBV7-6, with unresolved D. This specimen consisted of peripheral blood, obtained from a patient treated with photon-based radiotherapy. The clonotype was recovered from a man in his sixties with cholangiocarcinoma. CDR3: CASSLGEDQPQHF. The DNA for the CDR3 is TGTGCCAGCAGCTTAGGGGAGGATCAGCCCCAGCATTTT.